Below, 11 T cell receptor beta chains from the same sample are listed, as sequenced in a study of T cell changes during pregnancy in multiple sclerosis. Sequencing used immunoSEQ multiplex PCR; TCRdb keeps in-frame clones, though not all of them. The table has tens of thousands of clones, more than 90% seen once. This specimen was CD8+ T cells from peripheral blood mononuclear cells, taken after pregnancy. Receptor source: a female donor with multiple sclerosis, enrolled in a pregnancy study.

V usage is TRBV14 and J usage is TRBJ2-5; D unresolved. The CDR3 runs 13 residues. V lost 4 bases and J 10 bases, leaving 16 bases between the germline ends. The germline gives CDR1 SGHDN, CDR2 FVKESK. The CDR3 nucleotides are TGTGCCAGCAGCCTCACTCCGCGAAGTGTCCAGTACTTC. This sequence encodes CASSLTPRSVQYF.

The chain carries TRBV7-9 and TRBJ2-3; D perhaps matches TRBD2 (5 bases). Germline CDR1 and CDR2: SEHNR and FQNEAQ (reference sequence). CDR3 length: 16 residues. Trimming stripped 4 bases from V and 0 bases from J, with 14 bases between. In DNA form, the CDR3 reads TGTGCCAGCAGCTCAACCTCAGCTAGCAGCACAGATACGCAGTATTTT. Translating it yields CASSSTSASSTDTQYF.

This clone has a single count. The chain employs TRBV15 and TRBJ2-3; D may be TRBD2 (7 bases). This CDR3 is built from 17 residues. Germline V gene sequence: CDR1 LNHNV, CDR2 YYDKDF (reference sequence). V lost 0 bases, J lost 2 bases, and 15 bases lay in between. CDR3 DNA sequence: TGTGCCACCAGCAGAGATAGGGCGGGGGCCCCCACAGATACGCAGTATTTT. Protein product: CATSRDRAGAPTDTQYF.

This clone has a single count. The rearrangement joins TRBV2 to TRBJ1-1; D might be TRBD1 (6 bases). Germline CDR1 is SNHLY and CDR2 is FYNNEI. V was cut by 3 bases and J by 4 bases, with 15 bases left in between. The length of the CDR3 is 15 residues. CDR3 DNA sequence: TGTGCCAGCAGTGATATCGTGCGGGGGCCCACTGAAGCTTTCTTT. Encoded protein: CASSDIVRGPTEAFF.

The CDR3 here is CASKDSSGNTIYF. In DNA, the CDR3 is TGTGCCAGCAAAGACAGCTCTGGAAACACCATATATTTT. This rearrangement joins TRBV27 to TRBJ1-3; the D gene is possibly TRBD1 (5 bases). Germline V gene sequence: CDR1 MNHEY, CDR2 SMNVEV (reference sequence). V dropped 7 bases and J dropped 0 bases, with 7 bases sitting between them. The CDR3 is made up of 13 amino acids.

This chain uses TRBV6-5 with TRBJ1-2; TRBD1 agrees at 10 bases. The J segment lost 4 bases and the V segment lost 5 bases, leaving 4 bases of the junction unmatched. The CDR3 is made up of 14 amino acids. Germline V gene data show CDR1 as MNHEY and CDR2 as SVGAGI. The CDR3 protein is CASSPWTGGYGYTF. DNA of the CDR3: TGTGCCAGCAGTCCATGGACAGGGGGCTATGGCTACACCTTC.

The rearrangement uses TRBV2 and TRBJ1-1; D remains unclear. Trimming cost V 4 bases and J 11 bases, with 8 bases left between them. The CDR3 has 10 amino acids. Germline lookup yields CDR1 SNHLY and CDR2 FYNNEI. As DNA, the CDR3 is TGTGCCAGCAGTGGGGCAAGGGCTTTCTTT. Translated, it gives CASSGARAFF.

The chain has TRBV29-1 and TRBJ2-3; D remains unclear. The germline V and J ends were trimmed by 1 base and 0 bases, with 14 bases remaining between them. Germline V gene lookup returns CDR1 SQVTM and CDR2 ANQGSEA. The CDR3 spans 16 residues. In nucleotides, the CDR3 is TGCAGCGTTGAAGGGCTACGGGTCCCTAGCACAGATACGCAGTATTTT. The encoded protein is CSVEGLRVPSTDTQYF.

J is TRBJ2-1 and V is TRBV7-2, with TRBD1 matching 7 bases. Per germline, CDR1 SGHTA and CDR2 FQGNSA. The CDR3 is 16 amino acids. With 4 bases clipped from V and 0 bases from J, the junction kept 6 bases outside the gene matches. The CDR3 sequence is CASSSIRGSSYNEQFF. CDR3 nucleotides: TGTGCCAGCAGCTCGATCAGGGGGAGCTCCTACAATGAGCAGTTCTTC.

CDR3 sequence reads: CASSPEARYEQYF. CDR3 coding DNA: TGTGCCAGCAGCCCTGAGGCCCGCTACGAGCAGTACTTC. The chain recombines TRBV6-6 with TRBJ2-7; D gene ambiguous. The CDR3 has 13 residues. Germline V gives CDR1 MNHNY, CDR2 SVGAGI (reference sequence). Deletions cut 6 bases from V and 3 bases from J, with 12 bases between.

The genes are TRBV6-6 and TRBJ1-2; D unresolved. The CDR3 covers 13 residues. The germline V and J ends were trimmed by 5 bases and 6 bases, with 13 bases remaining between them. The V gene's germline CDR1 is MNHNY and CDR2 SVGAGI (reference sequence). CDR3 in amino acids: CASSLGLRDGYTF. The CDR3, as DNA: TGTGCCAGCAGTCTTGGGCTGCGGGATGGCTACACCTTC.